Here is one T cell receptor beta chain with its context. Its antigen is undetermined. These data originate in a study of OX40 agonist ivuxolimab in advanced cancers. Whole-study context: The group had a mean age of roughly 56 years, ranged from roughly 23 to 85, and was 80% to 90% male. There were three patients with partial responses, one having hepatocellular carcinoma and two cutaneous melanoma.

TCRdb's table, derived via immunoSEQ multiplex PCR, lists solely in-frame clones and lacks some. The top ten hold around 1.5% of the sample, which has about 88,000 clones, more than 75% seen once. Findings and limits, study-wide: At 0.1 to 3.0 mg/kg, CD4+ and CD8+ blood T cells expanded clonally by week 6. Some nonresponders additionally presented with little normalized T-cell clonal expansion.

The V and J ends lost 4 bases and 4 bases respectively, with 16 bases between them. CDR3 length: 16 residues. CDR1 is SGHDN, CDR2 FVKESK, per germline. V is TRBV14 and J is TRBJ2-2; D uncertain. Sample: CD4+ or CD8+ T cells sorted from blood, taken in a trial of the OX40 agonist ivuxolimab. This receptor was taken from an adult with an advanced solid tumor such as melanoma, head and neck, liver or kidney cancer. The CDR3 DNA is TGTGCCAGCAGCCCCCTGGGTCCCCTGGGCACCGGGGAGCTGTTTTTT. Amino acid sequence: CASSPLGPLGTGELFF.